The entry below gives a single T cell receptor beta chain sequence along with its context. Its antigen is unidentified. V was pared by 5 bases and J by 6 bases, with 7 bases of the junction left unmatched. The CDR3 covers 15 residues. Germline lookup yields CDR1 MNHEY and CDR2 SMNVEV (reference sequence). This sample was taken from a study of shared clonotypes between healthy human individuals. Study outcomes and limitations: An effect of sequencing depth on clonotype sharing among donors was expected.

Splitting of each subset's genomic DNA was done evenly across several immunoSEQ plates. Here immunoSEQ multiplex PCR was the method, and the copy in TCRdb shows in-frame clones only, minus some. The repertoire consists of around 720,000 clones, with 60% to 75% occurring once and the leading ten covering roughly 2%. Specimen: memory CD4+ T cells sorted from blood. Subset described: CD45RA-negative fraction. This sequence was found in a young woman in good health. The rearrangement links TRBV27 to TRBJ2-2; TRBD2 matches 9 bases. DNA of the CDR3: TGTGCCAGCAGTCCCTTAGCGGGAGTCTCCGGGGAGCTGTTTTTT. This translates into CASSPLAGVSGELFF.